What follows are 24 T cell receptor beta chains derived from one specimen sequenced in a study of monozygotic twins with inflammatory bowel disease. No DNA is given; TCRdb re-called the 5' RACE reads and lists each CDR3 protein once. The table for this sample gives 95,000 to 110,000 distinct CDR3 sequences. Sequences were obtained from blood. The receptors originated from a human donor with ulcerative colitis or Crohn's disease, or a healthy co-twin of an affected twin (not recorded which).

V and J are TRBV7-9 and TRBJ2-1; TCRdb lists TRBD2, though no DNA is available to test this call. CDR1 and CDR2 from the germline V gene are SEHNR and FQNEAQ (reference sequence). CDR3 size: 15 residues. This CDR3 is CASPSGLAGNNEQFF.

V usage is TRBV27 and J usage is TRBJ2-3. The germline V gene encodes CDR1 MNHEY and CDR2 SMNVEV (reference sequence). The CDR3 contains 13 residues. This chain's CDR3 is CASSHEVVDTQYF.

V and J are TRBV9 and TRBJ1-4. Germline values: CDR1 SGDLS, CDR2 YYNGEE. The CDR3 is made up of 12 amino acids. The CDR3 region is CASSPANEKLFF. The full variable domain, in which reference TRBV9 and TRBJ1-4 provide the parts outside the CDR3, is DSGVTQTPKHLITATGQRVTLRCSPRSGDLSVYWYQQSLDQGLQFLIQYYNGEERAKGNILERFSAQQFPDLHSELNLSSLELGDSALYFCASSPANEKLFFGSGTQLSVL.

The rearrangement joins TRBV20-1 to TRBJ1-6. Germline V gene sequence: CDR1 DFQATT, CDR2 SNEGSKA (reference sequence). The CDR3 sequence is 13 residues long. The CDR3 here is CSATRGANSPLHF.

The CDR3 is CASSSNRGPYEQYF. V and J are TRBV7-2 and TRBJ2-7. This CDR3 comprises 14 residues. CDR1 is SGHTA and CDR2 is FQGNSA in the germline V gene.

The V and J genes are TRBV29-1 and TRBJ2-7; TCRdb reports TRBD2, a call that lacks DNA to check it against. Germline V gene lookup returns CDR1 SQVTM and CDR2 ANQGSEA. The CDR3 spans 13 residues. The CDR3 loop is CSVEGGLKDEQYF.

The CDR3 loop reads CASSLTVYDEQFF. The rearrangement links TRBV7-2 to TRBJ2-1; TCRdb outputs TRBD1, but without DNA this stays unchecked. Looked up from germline, CDR1 is SGHTA and CDR2 is FQGNSA. The CDR3 extends over 13 amino acids.

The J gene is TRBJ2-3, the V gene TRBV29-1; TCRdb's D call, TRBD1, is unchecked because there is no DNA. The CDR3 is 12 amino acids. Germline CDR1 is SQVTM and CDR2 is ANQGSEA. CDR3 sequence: CSVEKQGGTQYF.

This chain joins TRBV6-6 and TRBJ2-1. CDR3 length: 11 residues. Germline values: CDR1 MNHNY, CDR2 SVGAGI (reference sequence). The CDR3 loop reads CASSSRNEQFF.

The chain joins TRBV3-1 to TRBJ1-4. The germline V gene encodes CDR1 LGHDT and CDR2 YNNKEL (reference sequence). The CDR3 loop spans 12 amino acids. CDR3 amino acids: CASSQDFGQLFF.

CDR3 sequence reads: CSVVLGIGSGNTIYF. The chain carries TRBV29-1 and TRBJ1-3; the TRBD1 assignment by TCRdb is unverifiable without DNA. The CDR3 spans 15 residues. Germline loops: CDR1 SQVTM, CDR2 ANQGSEA.

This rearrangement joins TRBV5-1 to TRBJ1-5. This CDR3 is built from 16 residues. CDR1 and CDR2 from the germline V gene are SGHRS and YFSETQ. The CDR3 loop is CASSLDPGPSNQPQHF.

CDR3 sequence reads: CASSHRLAGAGDTQYF. J is TRBJ2-3 and V is TRBV3-1; TCRdb outputs TRBD2, but without DNA this stays unchecked. This CDR3 region has 16 residues. CDR1 is LGHDT and CDR2 is YNNKEL in the germline V gene (reference sequence).

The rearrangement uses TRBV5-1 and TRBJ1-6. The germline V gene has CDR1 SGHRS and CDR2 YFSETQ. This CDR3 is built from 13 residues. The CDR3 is CASRLGGDSPLHF.

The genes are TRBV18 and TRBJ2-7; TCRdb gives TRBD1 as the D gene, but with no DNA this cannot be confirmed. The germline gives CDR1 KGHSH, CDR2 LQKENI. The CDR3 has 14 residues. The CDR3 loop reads CASSPRSGAYEQYF.

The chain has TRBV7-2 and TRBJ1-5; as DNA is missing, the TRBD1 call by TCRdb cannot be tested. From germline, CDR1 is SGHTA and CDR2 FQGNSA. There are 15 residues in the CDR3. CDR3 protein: CASSFAQASNQPQHF.

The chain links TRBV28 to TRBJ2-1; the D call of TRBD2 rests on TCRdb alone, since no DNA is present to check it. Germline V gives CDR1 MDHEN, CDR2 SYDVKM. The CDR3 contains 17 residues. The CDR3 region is CASSSLFEEQTYNEQFF.

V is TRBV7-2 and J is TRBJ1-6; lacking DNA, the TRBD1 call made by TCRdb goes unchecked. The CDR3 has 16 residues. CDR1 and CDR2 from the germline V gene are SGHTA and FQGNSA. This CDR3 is CATSYQGQFYNSPLHF.

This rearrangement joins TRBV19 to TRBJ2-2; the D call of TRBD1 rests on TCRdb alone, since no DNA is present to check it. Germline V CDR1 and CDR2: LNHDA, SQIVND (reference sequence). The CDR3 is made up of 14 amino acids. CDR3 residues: CASSRGRITGELFF.

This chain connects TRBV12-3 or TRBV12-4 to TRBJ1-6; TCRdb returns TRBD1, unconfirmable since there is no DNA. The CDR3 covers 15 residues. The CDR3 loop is CASSRSPDRGSPLHF.

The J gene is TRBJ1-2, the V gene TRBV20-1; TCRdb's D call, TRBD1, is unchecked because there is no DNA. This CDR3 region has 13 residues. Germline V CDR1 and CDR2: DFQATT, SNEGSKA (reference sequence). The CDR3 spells CSARDPRTSGYTF.

CDR3 region: CASTPNRNTEAFF. The V and J genes are TRBV12-3 or TRBV12-4 and TRBJ1-1. The CDR3 covers 13 residues.

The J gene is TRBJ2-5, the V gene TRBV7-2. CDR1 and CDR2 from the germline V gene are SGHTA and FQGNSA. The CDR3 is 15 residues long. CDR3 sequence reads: CASSLALKVGGRFLF. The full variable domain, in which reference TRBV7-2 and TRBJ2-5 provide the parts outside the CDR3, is GAGVSQSPSNKVTEKGKDVELRCDPISGHTALYWYRQSLGQGLEFLIYFQGNSAPDKSGLPSDRFSAERTGGSVSTLTIQRTQQEDSAVYLCASSLALKVGGRFLFGPGTRLLVL.

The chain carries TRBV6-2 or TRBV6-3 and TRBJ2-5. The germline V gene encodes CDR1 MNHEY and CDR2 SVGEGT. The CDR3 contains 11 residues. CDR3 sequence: CASSYPQTQYF.